This T cell receptor beta chain originates from a study of CD8+CD57+ T cells in acquired aplastic anemia. About the study: Sorted CD4+ and CD8+ cell DNA averaged around 3.3 ug.

General study results and limits: The same twenty-nine CD8+ CDR3 sequences occurred in patients and in controls.

This CDR3 has 14 residues. Germline V lookup: CDR1 ENHRY, CDR2 SYGVKD. Note on this clonotype: Its antigen is as yet unknown. One end of the junction does not line up with germline, which may come from a read error.

Only patients with CD8+CD57+ cell expansion on flow cytometry were chosen for sequencing. The diagnosis in all patients was severe acquired aplastic anemia. There was no therapy given to any patient before the blood sampling took place. Genomic DNA provided the template from which TCR beta VDJ and CDR3 profiles were obtained. From the reads, TCRdb called clonotypes with MiXCR, one entry per CDR3 protein. The table lists 450,000 to 600,000 distinct CDR3 sequences, around 33% of them singletons, with less than 0.85% in the top ten. The material sequenced was sorted CD4+, CD8+, or CD8+CD57+ T cells (not recorded which) from PBMCs. This chain uses TRBV10-3 with TRBJ2-2; tentatively, D is TRBD2 (6 bases). The sequence was obtained from a human donor with aplastic anemia. The CDR3 region is CASSWRDPTGELFF. CDR3 coding DNA: TGTGCCAGCAGTTGGAGGGACCCCACCGGGGAGCTGTTTTTT.